Sequencing of this T cell receptor (beta chain) was carried out in a study of regulatory T cells in long-lasting Graves disease. Study-wide background: Antithyroid drugs had been given to newly diagnosed Graves' patients for under 3 months.

Germline lookup yields CDR1 GTSNPN and CDR2 SVGIG (reference sequence). CDR3 length: 12 residues. The germline V and J ends were trimmed by 3 bases and 6 bases, with 9 bases remaining between them. Time point of the sample: newly diagnosed GD, antithyroid drugs for less than 3 months. Scientists built the TCR library using RNA that was extracted from PBMCs. Diagnoses of Graves' disease were made by American Thyroid Association guidelines. Building of the TCR beta libraries involved iRepertoire HTBI primers and Arm-PCR of CDR3 regions. TCRdb redid the calling of the multiplex PCR reads with MiXCR, one entry per CDR3 protein. Counted here are a few hundred thousand distinct CDR3 sequences, approximately 16% occurring once; the ten biggest clones make up around a quarter. These data also featured in a second study, about T cells in Graves' hyperthyroidism and ophthalmopathy. That source reports: Exclusion criteria comprised uncontrolled infection, other autoimmune disease, pregnancy or lactation. On the basis of clinical symptoms, serum thyroxine and TRAb, thyroid ultrasound and orbital computed tomography, diagnoses were made.

This chain joins TRBV30 and TRBJ2-4, with D hard to call. The clonotype originates from a woman younger than 35 with Graves disease. The starting material was peripheral blood mononuclear cells (PBMCs), obtained at new diagnosis, from a patient treated with antithyroid drugs. The CDR3 reads CAWRRAGNIQYF. CDR3 DNA: TGTGCCTGGAGAAGGGCAGGAAACATTCAGTACTTC.